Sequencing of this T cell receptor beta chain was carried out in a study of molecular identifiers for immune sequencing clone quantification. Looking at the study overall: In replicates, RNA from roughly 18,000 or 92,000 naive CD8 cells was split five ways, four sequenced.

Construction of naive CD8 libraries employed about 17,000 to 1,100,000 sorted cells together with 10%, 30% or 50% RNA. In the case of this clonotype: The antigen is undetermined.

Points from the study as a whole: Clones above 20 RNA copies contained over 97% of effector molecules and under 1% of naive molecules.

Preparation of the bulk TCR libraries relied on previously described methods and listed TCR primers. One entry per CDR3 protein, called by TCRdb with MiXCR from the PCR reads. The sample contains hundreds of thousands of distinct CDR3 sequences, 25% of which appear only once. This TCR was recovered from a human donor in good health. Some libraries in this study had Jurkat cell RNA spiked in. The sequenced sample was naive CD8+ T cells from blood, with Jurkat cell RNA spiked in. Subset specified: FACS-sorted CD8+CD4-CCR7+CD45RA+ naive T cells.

This CDR3 is CASSAEGLSPEQYF. In DNA form, the CDR3 reads TGTGCCAGCAGCGCCGAGGGACTTTCCCCCGAGCAGTACTTC. The chain carries TRBV9 and TRBJ2-7; TRBD2 might be the D (6 bases). The CDR3 spans 14 residues. The germline V gene encodes CDR1 SGDLS and CDR2 YYNGEE. Trimming took off 3 bases at V and 6 bases at J, with 16 bases between the two ends. The full variable domain, completed using reference TRBV9 and TRBJ2-7, is DSGVTQTPKHLITATGQRVTLRCSPRSGDLSVYWYQQSLDQGLQFLIQYYNGEERAKGNILERFSAQQFPDLHSELNLSSLELGDSALYFCASSAEGLSPEQYFGPGTRLTVT.